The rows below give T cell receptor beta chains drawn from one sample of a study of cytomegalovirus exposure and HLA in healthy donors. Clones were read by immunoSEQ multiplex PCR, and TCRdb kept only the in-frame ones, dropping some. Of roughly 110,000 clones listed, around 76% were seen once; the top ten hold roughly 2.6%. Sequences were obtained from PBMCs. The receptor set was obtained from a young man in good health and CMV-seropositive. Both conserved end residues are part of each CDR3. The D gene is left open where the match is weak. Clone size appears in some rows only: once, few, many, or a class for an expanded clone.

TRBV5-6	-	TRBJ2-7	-	TGTGCCAGCAGCTTAAGAGGCCCCTCCTACGAGCAGTACTTC	CASSLRGPSYEQYF
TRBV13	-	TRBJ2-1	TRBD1	TGTGCCAGCAGCTCGTACTCCGGGACAGGGGATGAGCAGTTCTTC	CASSSYSGTGDEQFF
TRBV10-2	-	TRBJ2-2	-	TGCGCCAGCAGGCAAACTGGAGGACCCGGGGAGCTGTTTTTT	CASRQTGGPGELFF
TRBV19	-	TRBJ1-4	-	TGTGCCAGTAGTGGTACAGCTTCAACTAATGAAAAACTGTTTTTT	CASSGTASTNEKLFF
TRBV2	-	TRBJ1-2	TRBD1	TGTGCCAGTTGGACAGGGGATAACTATGGCTACACCTTC	CASWTGDNYGYTF
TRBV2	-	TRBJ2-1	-	TGTGCCAGCAGCGCGATGGGATCCAGGGTAAATGAGCAGTTCTTC	CASSAMGSRVNEQFF
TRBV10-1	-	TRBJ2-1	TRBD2	TGCGCCAGCAGTAGGACTAGCGGGAGCTCCTACAATGAGCAGTTCTTC	CASSRTSGSSYNEQFF
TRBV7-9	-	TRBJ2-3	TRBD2	TGTGCCAGCAGCTCGACGGGCGGGACTAGCGACACAGATACGCAGTATTTT	CASSSTGGTSDTDTQYF
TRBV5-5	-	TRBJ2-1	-	TGTGCCAGCACCGTAGCGGACGCATGGGTTGAGCAGTTCTTC	CASTVADAWVEQFF
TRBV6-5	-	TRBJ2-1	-	TGTGCCAGCAGTTATCAGGGCTACAATGAGCAGTTCTTC	CASSYQGYNEQFF
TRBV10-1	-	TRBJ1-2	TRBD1	TGCGCCAGCAGTGAGAGGGGGCTTCCCGACTATGGCTACACCTTC	CASSERGLPDYGYTF
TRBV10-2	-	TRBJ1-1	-	TGCGCCAGCATAGATGAAATGAACACTGAAGCTTTCTTT	CASIDEMNTEAFF
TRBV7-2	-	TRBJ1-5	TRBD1	TGTGCCAGCAGCGTACAGGGGAATCAGCCCCAGCATTTT	CASSVQGNQPQHF
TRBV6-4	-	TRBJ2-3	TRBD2	TGTGCCAGCAGTAGCGGGGGGGGAAATACGCAGTATTTT	CASSSGGGNTQYF
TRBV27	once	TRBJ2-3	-	TGTGCCAGCAGTTTTATAGATACGCAGTATTTT	CASSFIDTQYF
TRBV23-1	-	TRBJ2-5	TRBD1	TGCGCCAGCAGTCAAATACAGGGGGCGGAGGAGACCCAGTACTTC	CASSQIQGAEETQYF
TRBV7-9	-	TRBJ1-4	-	TGTTCCAGCAGCATCCAGGGTTTTAATGAAAAACTGTTTTTT	CSSSIQGFNEKLFF
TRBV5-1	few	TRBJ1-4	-	TGCGCCAGCAGCTTGGGTCTAGCAACTAATGAAAAACTGTTTTTT	CASSLGLATNEKLFF
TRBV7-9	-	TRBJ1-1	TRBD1	TGTGCCAGCAGCCCTGAGGGGGCAGGGGCCCAGGCTGAAGCTTTCTTT	CASSPEGAGAQAEAFF
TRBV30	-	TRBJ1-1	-	TGTGCCTGGAAAGGAGTGAACACTGAAGCTTTCTTT	CAWKGVNTEAFF
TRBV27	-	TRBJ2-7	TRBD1	TGTGCCACCCCACAGGGGGATTCCTACGAGCAGTACTTC	CATPQGDSYEQYF
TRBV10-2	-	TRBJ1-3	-	TGCGCCAGCAGTGACAGGGGCGCGAGGAACACCATATATTTT	CASSDRGARNTIYF
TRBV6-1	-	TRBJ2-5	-	TGTGCCAGCAGTGAAGATCCGACAGTGGGTCCTCAAGAGACCCAGTACTTC	CASSEDPTVGPQETQYF
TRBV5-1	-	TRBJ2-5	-	TGCGCCAGCAGCTTGTGGGAGAGAGAGACCCAGTACTTC	CASSLWERETQYF
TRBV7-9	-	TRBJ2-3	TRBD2	TGTGCCAGCAGCCAACTAACGGGGGGAATGGGAGATACGCAGTATTTT	CASSQLTGGMGDTQYF
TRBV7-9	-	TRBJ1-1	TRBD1	TGTGCCAGCAGCTTAGCCGGGACAGGGAAAACTGAAGCTTTCTTT	CASSLAGTGKTEAFF
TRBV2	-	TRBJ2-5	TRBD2	TGTGCCAGCAGGGTAGGACTAGCGGGGGGGCTGAAGACCCAGTACTTC	CASRVGLAGGLKTQYF